This entry is about one T cell receptor beta chain. Its matching antigen is unknown. Every single donor had a roughly 2.5 ml blood sample drawn. Template switching was used to attach UMIs, which incorporated a 6-nucleotide sample barcode. Each CDR3 protein gets one entry in TCRdb, which reprocessed the 5' RACE reads and gives no DNA. The table lists some 170,000 distinct CDR3 sequences. Germline CDR1 is DFQATT and CDR2 is SNEGSKA (reference sequence). This CDR3 spans 16 amino acids. The sample is drawn from a study of monozygotic twins with inflammatory bowel disease. Study-wide points: No distinction between different T cell subtypes was possible. Among patients, repertoires may have gained variability from differing immunosuppressive treatments.

The source is a human donor with ulcerative colitis or Crohn's disease, or a healthy co-twin of an affected twin (not recorded which). Sequenced sample: blood. V and J are TRBV20-1 and TRBJ1-1; TCRdb lists TRBD1, though no DNA is available to test this call. The CDR3 sequence is CSARTARGVSNTEAFF.